This TCR beta chain came from a study of sequential checkpoint blockade in melanoma. In the study overall: Arm A got nivolumab then ipilimumab; arm B the reverse, 1:1. Matched biopsies came pretreatment and at week 13 for about 24 patients.

Treatment indicated: randomized to nivolumab then ipilimumab (arm A) or the reverse (arm B). The method was immunoSEQ multiplex PCR; TCRdb's version includes in-frame clones alone and lacks a portion of them. The sample holds about 4,000 clones, less than 20% seen once. The CDR3 is 14 residues long. CDR1 MDHEN and CDR2 SYDVKM come from the germline V gene. The V and J ends lost 6 bases and 0 bases respectively, with 9 bases between them. V usage is TRBV28 and J usage is TRBJ1-3; tentative D call: TRBD1 (5 bases). The source is a human donor with melanoma. The sequenced sample was tumor tissue (inferred from file names), obtained from a patient given nivolumab and ipilimumab in sequence. Here the CDR3 reads CASSRDGSGNTIYF. In DNA form, the CDR3 reads TGTGCCAGCAGCAGGGACGGCTCTGGAAACACCATATATTTT.